This TCR beta chain was profiled in a study of cytomegalovirus exposure and HLA in healthy donors. The study, taken as a whole, reports: In a later analysis, specific HLA alleles were associated with approximately 16,000 TCR beta sequences at a 0.05 false discovery rate. TCR beta chains numbering roughly 150 were designated cytomegalovirus-associated.

It was with 60 Vbeta and 13 Jbeta primers that the PCR ran. Produced via immunoSEQ multiplex PCR; TCRdb's table is partial and in-frame only. The sample comprises 180,000 or so clones, about 77% of which are singletons, and 2.5% rests with the top ten. V lost 6 bases, J lost 2 bases, and 4 bases stayed unmatched. Germline loops: CDR1 WSHSY, CDR2 SAAADI. The CDR3 length is 13 residues. In the case of this clone: What it binds is not known.

Sequencing input: PBMCs. The source is a woman aged 25 to 39 in good health and CMV-seropositive. The chain joins TRBV10-2 to TRBJ2-7, with 7 bases matching TRBD1. CDR3: CASRLGGAYEQYF. DNA for the CDR3: TGCGCCAGCAGGCTAGGGGGCGCCTACGAGCAGTACTTC.